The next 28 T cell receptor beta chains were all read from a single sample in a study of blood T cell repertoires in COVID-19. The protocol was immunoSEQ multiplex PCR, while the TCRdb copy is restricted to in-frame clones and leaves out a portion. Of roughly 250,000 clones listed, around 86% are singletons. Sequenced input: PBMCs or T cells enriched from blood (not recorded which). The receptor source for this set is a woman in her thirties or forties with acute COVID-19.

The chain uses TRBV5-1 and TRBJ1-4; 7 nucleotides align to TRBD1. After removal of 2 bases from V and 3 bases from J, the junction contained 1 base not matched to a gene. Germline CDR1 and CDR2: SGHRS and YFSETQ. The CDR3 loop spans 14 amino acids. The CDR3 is CASSFGQANEKLFF. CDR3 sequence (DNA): TGCGCCAGCAGCTTCGGACAGGCTAATGAAAAACTGTTTTTT.

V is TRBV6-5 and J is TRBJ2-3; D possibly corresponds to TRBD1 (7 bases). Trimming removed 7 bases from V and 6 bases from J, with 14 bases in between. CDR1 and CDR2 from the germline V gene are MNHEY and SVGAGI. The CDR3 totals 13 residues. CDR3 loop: CASKEGAYDTQYF. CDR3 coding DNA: TGTGCCAGCAAGGAGGGGGCCTACGATACGCAGTATTTT.

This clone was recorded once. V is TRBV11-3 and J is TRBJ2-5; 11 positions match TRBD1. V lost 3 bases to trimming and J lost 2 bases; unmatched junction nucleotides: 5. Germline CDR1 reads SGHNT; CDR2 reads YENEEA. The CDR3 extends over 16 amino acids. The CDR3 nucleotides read TGTGCCAGCAGCTTGGACAGGGGGCTTTATCAAGAGACCCAGTACTTC. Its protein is CASSLDRGLYQETQYF.

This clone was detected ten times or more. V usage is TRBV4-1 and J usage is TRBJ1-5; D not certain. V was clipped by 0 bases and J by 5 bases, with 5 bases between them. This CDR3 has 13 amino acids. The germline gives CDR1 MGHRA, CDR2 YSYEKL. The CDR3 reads CASSQDIHQPQHF. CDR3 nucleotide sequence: TGCGCCAGCAGCCAAGATATCCATCAGCCCCAGCATTTT.

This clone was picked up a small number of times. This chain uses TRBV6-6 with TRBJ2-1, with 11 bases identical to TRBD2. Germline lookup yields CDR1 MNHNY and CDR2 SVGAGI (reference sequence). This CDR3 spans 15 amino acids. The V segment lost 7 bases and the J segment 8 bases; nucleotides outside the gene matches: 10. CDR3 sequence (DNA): TGTGCCAGCACCAAACTAGCGGGAGAGACAGATGAGCAGTTCTTC. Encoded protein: CASTKLAGETDEQFF.

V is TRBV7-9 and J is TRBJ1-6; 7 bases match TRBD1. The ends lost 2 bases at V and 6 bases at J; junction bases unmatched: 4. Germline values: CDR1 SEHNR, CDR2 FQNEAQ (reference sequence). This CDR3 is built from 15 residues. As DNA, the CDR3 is TGTGCCAGCAGCTTATCGGGACAGCCTAATTCACCCCTCCACTTT. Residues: CASSLSGQPNSPLHF.

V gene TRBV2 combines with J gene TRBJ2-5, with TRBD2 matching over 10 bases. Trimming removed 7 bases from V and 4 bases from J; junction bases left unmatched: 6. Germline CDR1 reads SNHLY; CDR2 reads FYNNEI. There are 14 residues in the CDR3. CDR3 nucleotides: TGTGCCAGCAAAGAGCGGGAGGGCCGAGAGACCCAGTACTTC. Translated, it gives CASKEREGRETQYF.

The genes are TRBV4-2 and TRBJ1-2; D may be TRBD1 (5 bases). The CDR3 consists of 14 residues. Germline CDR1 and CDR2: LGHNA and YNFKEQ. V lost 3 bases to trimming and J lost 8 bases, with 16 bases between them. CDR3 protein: CASSHRGTLGGYTF. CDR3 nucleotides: TGTGCCAGCAGCCACCGGGGGACTCTCGGGGGCTACACCTTC.

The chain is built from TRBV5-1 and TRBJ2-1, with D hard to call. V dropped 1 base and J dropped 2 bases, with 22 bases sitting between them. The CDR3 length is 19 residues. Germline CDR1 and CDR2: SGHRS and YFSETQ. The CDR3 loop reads CASSLNSLDEVPTYNEQFF. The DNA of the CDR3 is TGCGCCAGCAGCTTGAACTCGCTAGACGAGGTCCCGACCTACAATGAGCAGTTCTTC.

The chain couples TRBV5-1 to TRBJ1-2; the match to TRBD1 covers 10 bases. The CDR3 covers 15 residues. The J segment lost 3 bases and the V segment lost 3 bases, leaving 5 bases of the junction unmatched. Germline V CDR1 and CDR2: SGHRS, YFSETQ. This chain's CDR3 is CASSSTGGTDYGYTF. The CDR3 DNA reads TGCGCCAGCAGCTCGACAGGGGGCACAGACTATGGCTACACCTTC.

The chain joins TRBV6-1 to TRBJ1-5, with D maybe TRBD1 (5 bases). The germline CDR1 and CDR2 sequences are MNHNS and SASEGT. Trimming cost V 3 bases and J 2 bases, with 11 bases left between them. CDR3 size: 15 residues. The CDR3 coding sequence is TGTGCCAGCAGTGAGGAGGGGTTTGGCAATCAGCCCCAGCATTTT. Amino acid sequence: CASSEEGFGNQPQHF.

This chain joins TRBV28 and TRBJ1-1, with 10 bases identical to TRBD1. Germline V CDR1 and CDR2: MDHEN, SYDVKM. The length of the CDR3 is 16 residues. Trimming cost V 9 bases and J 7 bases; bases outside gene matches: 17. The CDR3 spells CASYPTGGRWIDEAFF. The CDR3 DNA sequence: TGTGCCAGTTATCCGACAGGGGGCCGGTGGATTGATGAAGCTTTCTTT.

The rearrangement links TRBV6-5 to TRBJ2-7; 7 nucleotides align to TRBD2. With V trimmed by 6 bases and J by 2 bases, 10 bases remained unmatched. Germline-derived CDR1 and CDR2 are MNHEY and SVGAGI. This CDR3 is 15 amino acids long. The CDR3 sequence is CASRGRGLAAYEQYF. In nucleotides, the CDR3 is TGTGCCAGCAGGGGGAGGGGTCTAGCGGCCTACGAGCAGTACTTC.

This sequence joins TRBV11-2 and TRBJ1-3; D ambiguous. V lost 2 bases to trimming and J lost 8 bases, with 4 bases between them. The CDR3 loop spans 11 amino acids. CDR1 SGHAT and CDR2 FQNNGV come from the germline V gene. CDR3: CASSLLDTIYF. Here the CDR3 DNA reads TGTGCCAGCAGCTTACTAGACACCATATATTTT.

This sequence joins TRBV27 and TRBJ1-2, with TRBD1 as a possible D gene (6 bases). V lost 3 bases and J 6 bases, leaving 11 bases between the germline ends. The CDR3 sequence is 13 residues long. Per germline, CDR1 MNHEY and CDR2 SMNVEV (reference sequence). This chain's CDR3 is CASSFKAGDGYTF. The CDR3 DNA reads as TGTGCCAGCAGTTTCAAGGCAGGGGATGGCTACACCTTC.

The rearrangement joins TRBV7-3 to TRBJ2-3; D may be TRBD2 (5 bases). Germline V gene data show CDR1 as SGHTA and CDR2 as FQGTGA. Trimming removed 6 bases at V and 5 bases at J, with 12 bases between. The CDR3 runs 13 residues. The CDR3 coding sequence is TGTGCCAGCAGTATCGGGGTGGAAGATACGCAGTATTTT. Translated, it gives CASSIGVEDTQYF.

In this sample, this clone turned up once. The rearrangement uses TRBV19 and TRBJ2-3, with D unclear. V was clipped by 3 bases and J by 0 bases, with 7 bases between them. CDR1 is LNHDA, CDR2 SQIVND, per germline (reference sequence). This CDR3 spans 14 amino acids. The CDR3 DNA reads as TGTGCCAGTAGTATCCAAATCAGCACAGATACGCAGTATTTT. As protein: CASSIQISTDTQYF.

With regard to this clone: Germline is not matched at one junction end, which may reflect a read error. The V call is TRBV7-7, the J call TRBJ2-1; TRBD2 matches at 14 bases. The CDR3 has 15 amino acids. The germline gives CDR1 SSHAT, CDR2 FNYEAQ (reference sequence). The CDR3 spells CASSPGLAGGDEQFF. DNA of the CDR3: TGTGCTAGCAGCCCCGGACTAGCGGGAGGTGATGAGCAGTTCTTC.

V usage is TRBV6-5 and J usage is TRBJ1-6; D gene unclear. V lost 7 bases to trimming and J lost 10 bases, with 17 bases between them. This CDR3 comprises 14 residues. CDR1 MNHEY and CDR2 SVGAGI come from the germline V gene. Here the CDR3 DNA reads TGTGCCAGCATCCCCGGACTAACTGGGTCACCCCTCCACTTT. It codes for CASIPGLTGSPLHF.

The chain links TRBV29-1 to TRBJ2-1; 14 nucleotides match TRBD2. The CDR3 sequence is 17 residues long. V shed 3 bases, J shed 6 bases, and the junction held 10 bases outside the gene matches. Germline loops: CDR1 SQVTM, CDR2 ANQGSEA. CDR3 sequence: CSVERTSGRTGVNEQFF. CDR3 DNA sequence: TGCAGCGTTGAGCGGACTAGCGGGAGGACCGGAGTCAATGAGCAGTTCTTC.

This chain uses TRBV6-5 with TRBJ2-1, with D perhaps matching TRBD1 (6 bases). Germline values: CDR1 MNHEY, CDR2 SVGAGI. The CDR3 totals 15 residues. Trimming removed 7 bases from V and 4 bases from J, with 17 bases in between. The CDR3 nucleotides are TGTGCCAGCACCTCAAGGGGGATAGGGTACAATGAGCAGTTCTTC. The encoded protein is CASTSRGIGYNEQFF.

DNA of the CDR3: TGCAGTGCTAGTCGGCCAGGGGATAATTCACCCCTCCACTTT. Translating gives CSASRPGDNSPLHF. The rearrangement links TRBV20-1 to TRBJ1-6; a possible D gene is TRBD1 (6 bases). CDR3 length equals 14 residues. V was clipped by 3 bases and J by 5 bases, with 11 bases between them. Germline V CDR1 and CDR2: DFQATT, SNEGSKA (reference sequence).

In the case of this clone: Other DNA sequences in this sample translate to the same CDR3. DNA of the CDR3: TGTGCCAGCTCACCAGGGCAGACCTACGAGCAGTACTTC. It translates to CASSPGQTYEQYF. This rearrangement joins TRBV18 to TRBJ2-7; D is uncertain. The ends were cut back, 2 bases at V and 2 bases at J, with 7 bases in the middle. The CDR3 extends over 13 amino acids. CDR1 and CDR2 (germline): KGHSH, LQKENI.

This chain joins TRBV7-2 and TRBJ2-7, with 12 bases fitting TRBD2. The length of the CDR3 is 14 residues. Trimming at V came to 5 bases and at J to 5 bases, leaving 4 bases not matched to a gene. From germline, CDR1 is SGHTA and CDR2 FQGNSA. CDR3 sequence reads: CASSPRLAGDEQYF. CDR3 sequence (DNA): TGTGCCAGCAGCCCAAGACTAGCGGGGGACGAGCAGTACTTC.

The CDR3 nucleotides read TGTGCCAGCAGTTGGAGTCGCGCTGAAGCTTTCTTT. Protein: CASSWSRAEAFF. This chain connects TRBV6-2 or TRBV6-3 to TRBJ1-1; D remains unclear. Trimming took 4 bases from V and 6 from J, leaving 9 bases between them. The CDR3 sequence is 12 residues long. Germline CDR1 MNHEY, CDR2 SVGEGT.

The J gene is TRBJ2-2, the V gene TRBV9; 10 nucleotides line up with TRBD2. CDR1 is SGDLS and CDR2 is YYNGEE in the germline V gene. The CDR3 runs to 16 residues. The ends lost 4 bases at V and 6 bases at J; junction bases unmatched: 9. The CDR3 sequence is CASSPRLAGVAGELFF. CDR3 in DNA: TGTGCCAGCAGCCCCCGCCTAGCGGGAGTGGCCGGGGAGCTGTTTTTT.

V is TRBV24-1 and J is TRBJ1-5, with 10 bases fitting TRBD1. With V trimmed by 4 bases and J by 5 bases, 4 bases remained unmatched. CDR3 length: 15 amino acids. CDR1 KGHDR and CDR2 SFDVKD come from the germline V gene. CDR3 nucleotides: TGTGCCACCAGTGAGGGACAGGGGTTACATCAGCCCCAGCATTTT. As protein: CATSEGQGLHQPQHF.

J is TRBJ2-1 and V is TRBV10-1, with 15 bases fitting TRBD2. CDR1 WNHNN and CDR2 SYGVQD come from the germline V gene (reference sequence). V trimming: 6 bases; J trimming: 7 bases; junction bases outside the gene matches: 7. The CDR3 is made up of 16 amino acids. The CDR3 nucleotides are TGCGCCAGCAGCCCCCGGACTAGCGGGAGGGGTAATGAGCAGTTCTTC. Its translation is CASSPRTSGRGNEQFF.